This T cell receptor (beta chain) emerged from a study of blood T cell repertoires in COVID-19. Study summary: The origin of the acute and convalescent COVID-19 samples was the United States, Italy and Spain. The cDNA or gDNA used as material had been derived from T cells, B-cell-depleted T cells, or PBMCs.

The Seattle site enrolled patients during active infection and followed them longitudinally. This CDR3 contains 14 residues. Deletions cut 2 bases from V and 2 bases from J, with 10 bases between. Germline assignment: CDR1 SGHDT and CDR2 YYEEEE. In the study's own analysis: Reference gene primer amplification in the assay estimated nucleated cell counts. Method: immunoSEQ multiplex PCR; TCRdb's copy keeps in-frame clones and lacks some. V, J and clone size reflect that table, while D and trimming were determined from the DNA. The table shows about 230,000 clones, with 85% to 90% occurring only once. V usage is TRBV5-6 and J usage is TRBJ1-1; D unclear. The sequenced material came from peripheral blood. This sequence was found in a man aged 50-59 years with COVID-19, enrolled during active disease. CDR3 residues: CASSFELLNTEAFF. The DNA of the CDR3 is TGTGCCAGCAGCTTCGAGCTCTTAAACACTGAAGCTTTCTTT.